This TCR beta chain was found in a study of blood T cell repertoires in COVID-19. Assay used: immunoSEQ multiplex PCR; TCRdb lists only in-frame clones, some missing. In the table there are a few hundred thousand clones, approximately 85% of which are singletons. The CDR3 extends over 15 amino acids. The trim removed 2 bases at V and 5 bases at J, leaving 5 bases unmatched. CDR1 MNHEY and CDR2 SVGEGT come from the germline V gene. Sequencing was performed on PBMCs or T cells enriched from blood (not recorded which). This receptor was obtained from a woman in her forties or fifties who had been exposed to COVID-19. V gene TRBV6-2 or TRBV6-3 combines with J gene TRBJ2-5; 10 bases are a match to TRBD2. DNA of the CDR3: TGTGCCAGCAGTTACAGAGCGGGGGGGCAGGAGACCCAGTACTTC. Its translation: CASSYRAGGQETQYF.